This T cell receptor beta chain was obtained from a study of vaccination and CD4 T cells after COVID-19. Study-wide context: Once diagnosed, patients had post-COVID samples drawn a median about 100 days later (range 35 to 161). Study-wide points: Only post-vaccination samples contained a median 86.3% of the reactive clones in convalescent patients.

Germline V gene data show CDR1 as SGHAT and CDR2 as FQNNGV. The V end was cut by 5 bases, the J end by 4 bases, with 8 bases between. The length of the CDR3 is 13 residues. Treatment in this sample: roughly 10-day PBMC culture with coronavirus spike peptide pools or control peptides (ViraFEST assay). As concerns this clonotype: Antigen specificity is unknown.

Cultured CD4+ T cells had their DNA profiled by the Oncomine TCR Beta short-read assay. From the PCR reads, TCRdb called clonotypes with MiXCR, one entry per CDR3 protein. The sample lists about 25,000 distinct CDR3 sequences, roughly 49% occurring once. Material: CD4+ T cells from blood, cultured in vitro. This sequence originates from a human donor who had recovered from COVID-19. This rearrangement joins TRBV11-2 to TRBJ2-2; D call uncertain. The CDR3 DNA reads as TGTGCCAGCAGCCCCCTAAGCACCGGGGAGCTGTTTTTT. Translation gives CASSPLSTGELFF.